Below are 6 T cell receptor beta chains sequenced from a single sample in a study of early T cells in non-severe SARS-CoV-2 infection. In TCRdb, the 5' RACE reads were re-called with MiXCR into one record per CDR3 protein. The sample lists about 27,000 distinct CDR3 sequences, around 4.4% occurring once. The source material was whole blood. The origin of the receptors is an adult who was a healthcare worker with PCR-confirmed SARS-CoV-2 infection or an uninfected control (not recorded which).

This clonotype has ten or more counts. This rearrangement joins TRBV6-2 or TRBV6-3 to TRBJ2-1; 16 bases are a match to TRBD2. Looked up from germline, CDR1 is MNHEY and CDR2 is SVGEGT. The V and J ends lost 0 bases and 2 bases, in that order; junction bases with no gene match: 4. The CDR3 is 19 amino acids. The CDR3 DNA follows: TGTGCCAGCAGTTACTCCCAGGGGACTAGCGGGAGGGCCTACAATGAGCAGTTCTTC. This translates into CASSYSQGTSGRAYNEQFF.

This clonotype was found many times. V gene TRBV4-3 combines with J gene TRBJ2-6; D tentatively reads TRBD1 or TRBD2 (5 bases each). V was cut by 0 bases and J by 2 bases, with 11 bases left in between. This CDR3 is built from 17 residues. The germline CDR1 and CDR2 sequences are LGHNA and YSLEER. DNA for the CDR3: TGCGCCAGCAGCCAAGAGTTTGGGGGTACTGGGGCCAACGTCCTGACTTTC. This encodes CASSQEFGGTGANVLTF.

This clonotype was seen ten or more times. The rearrangement joins TRBV20-1 to TRBJ2-3, with TRBD2 as a possible D gene (6 bases). This CDR3 has 13 amino acids. From germline, CDR1 is DFQATT and CDR2 SNEGSKA (reference sequence). With 3 bases removed from V and 3 bases from J, the gap between germline ends came to 10 bases. As DNA, the CDR3 is TGCAGTGCTAGTCGCGGACTAACAGATACGCAGTATTTT. It codes for CSASRGLTDTQYF.

The rearrangement links TRBV6-2 or TRBV6-3 to TRBJ2-7; tentative D call: TRBD1 (5 bases). The length of the CDR3 is 14 residues. Trimming stripped 6 bases from V and 2 bases from J, with 14 bases between. Germline values: CDR1 MNHEY, CDR2 SVGEGT. The CDR3 sequence: CASRTGPPAYEQYV. CDR3 bases: TGTGCCAGCAGAACAGGCCCACCAGCCTACGAGCAGTACGTC.

This clonotype was recorded many times. The gene calls are TRBV6-2 or TRBV6-3 and TRBJ2-2; unclear D gene. Trimming shortened V by 10 bases and J by 9 bases, and 9 bases separated the two germline ends. The CDR3 loop spans 10 amino acids. Per germline, CDR1 MNHEY and CDR2 SVGEGT. The CDR3 protein is CATRNRELFF. In DNA, the CDR3 is TGTGCCACTCGAAACCGGGAGCTGTTTTTT.

There are many counts of this clonotype. The chain is built from TRBV5-1 and TRBJ2-3; 7 bases are shared with TRBD2. The CDR3 spans 14 residues. Trimming cost V 4 bases and J 6 bases; bases outside gene matches: 8. Germline-derived CDR1 and CDR2 are SGHRS and YFSETQ. CDR3 protein: CASSRAGSRDTQYF. The CDR3 nucleotides read TGCGCCAGCAGCCGAGCGGGGAGCAGGGATACGCAGTATTTT.